The 3 T cell receptor beta chains listed next were all sequenced from one sample in a study of identical twins. Using its own MiXCR run on the 5' RACE reads, TCRdb lists one record per CDR3 protein. The table shows hundreds of thousands of distinct CDR3 sequences, with over 8.5% occurring only once. Another study also made use of these data, one on yellow fever vaccine responses in identical twins.

Sequencing was done on a sample of PBMCs. The receptor set was obtained from a woman aged 18-30 years in good health.

In this sample, this clonotype turned up a few times. The chain combines TRBV2 with TRBJ1-1, with D tentatively TRBD1 (5 bases). Trimming left V 4 bases short and J 1 base short, with 10 bases between. CDR1 SNHLY and CDR2 FYNNEI come from the germline V gene. The CDR3 spans 14 residues. The CDR3, as DNA: TGTGCCAGCAGTGGGCAGGGAGAGAACACTGAAGCTTTCTTT. This codes for CASSGQGENTEAFF.

In this sample, this clonotype turned up many times. The genes are TRBV24-1 and TRBJ1-1; D remains ambiguous. CDR3 length: 13 amino acids. Germline CDR1 reads KGHDR; CDR2 reads SFDVKD. Deletions cut 7 bases from V and 0 bases from J, with 8 bases between. The CDR3: CATRDGLNTEAFF. DNA of the CDR3: TGTGCCACCAGGGACGGCCTGAACACTGAAGCTTTCTTT.

The rearrangement joins TRBV7-2 to TRBJ2-7, with 9 bases that match TRBD2. Germline assignment: CDR1 SGHTA and CDR2 FQGNSA. This CDR3 contains 18 residues. V lost 0 bases, J lost 0 bases, and 9 bases stayed unmatched. The CDR3 DNA reads TGTGCCAGCAGCTTAGCGCCGCGACTAGCGGAGAGCTCCTACGAGCAGTACTTC. Protein: CASSLAPRLAESSYEQYF. The complete variable domain, with remaining parts taken from reference TRBV7-2 and TRBJ2-7, reads GAGVSQSPSNKVTEKGKDVELRCDPISGHTALYWYRQSLGQGLEFLIYFQGNSAPDKSGLPSDRFSAERTGGSVSTLTIQRTQQEDSAVYLCASSLAPRLAESSYEQYFGPGTRLTVT.